Shown below are 13 T cell receptor beta chains from a single sample sequenced in a study of T cell responses to AZD1222 COVID-19 vaccine. The protocol was immunoSEQ multiplex PCR, while the TCRdb copy is restricted to in-frame clones and leaves out a portion. The sample lists 150,000 or so clones, 93% occurring once. The material sequenced was peripheral blood, taken on day 0 of AZD1222 vaccination. Receptors originate from an adult in good health.

The genes are TRBV6-5 and TRBJ1-3, with no clear D. The CDR3 runs 14 residues. The V gene's germline CDR1 is MNHEY and CDR2 SVGAGI. Trimming took off 10 bases at V and 4 bases at J, with 17 bases between the two ends. CDR3 amino acids: CATKPFITGNTIYF. The CDR3 nucleotides are TGTGCCACCAAACCCTTTATCACCGGAAACACCATATATTTT.

The chain couples TRBV7-8 to TRBJ2-7; the match to TRBD1 covers 9 bases. From germline, CDR1 is SGHVS and CDR2 FQNEAQ. V dropped 5 bases and J dropped 0; count of bases not matched to a gene: 14. The CDR3 extends over 18 amino acids. CDR3 DNA: TGTGCCAGCAGCCTTGCGTCAACCGGGACAGGGCCCTCCTACGAGCAGTACTTC. This encodes CASSLASTGTGPSYEQYF.

The genes are TRBV5-1 and TRBJ2-3; 12 bases are shared with TRBD2. With 8 bases clipped from V and 4 bases from J, the junction kept 11 bases outside the gene matches. Per germline, CDR1 SGHRS and CDR2 YFSETQ. CDR3 length equals 16 residues. The CDR3 region has the DNA TGCGCCAGTAGTGCCGGGACTAGCGGGTTGTCAGATACGCAGTATTTT. Translated: CASSAGTSGLSDTQYF.

V gene TRBV19 combines with J gene TRBJ1-1, with a possible D match to TRBD1 (6 bases). The germline V gene has CDR1 LNHDA and CDR2 SQIVND (reference sequence). Trimming took off 6 bases at V and 2 bases at J, with 16 bases between the two ends. This CDR3 has 15 amino acids. The CDR3 sequence: CASRRPGTQNTEAFF. In DNA form, the CDR3 reads TGTGCCAGTAGACGCCCCGGGACACAAAACACTGAAGCTTTCTTT.

The chain uses TRBV10-1 and TRBJ2-2; D gene unclear. CDR3 length equals 12 residues. Trimming stripped 7 bases from V and 5 bases from J, with 8 bases between. Germline loops: CDR1 WNHNN, CDR2 SYGVQD (reference sequence). CDR3 region: CASKRKTGELFF. CDR3 DNA sequence: TGCGCCAGCAAACGGAAAACCGGGGAGCTGTTTTTT.

The gene calls are TRBV5-1 and TRBJ1-2; a possible D gene is TRBD1 (6 bases). Between the trimmed V and J ends, which lost 0 bases and 3 bases, there was a span of 12 bases. Germline V gene sequence: CDR1 SGHRS, CDR2 YFSETQ. This CDR3 is built from 15 residues. The CDR3 nucleotides read TGCGCCAGCAGCTTGGGCAGGGGTACGGACTATGGCTACACCTTC. Amino acid sequence: CASSLGRGTDYGYTF.

This chain connects TRBV19 to TRBJ1-4, with 7 bases lining up with TRBD1. The junction had 8 bases not matched to a gene; V was cut back by 3 bases and J by 4 bases. The CDR3 totals 16 residues. CDR1 LNHDA and CDR2 SQIVND come from the germline V gene (reference sequence). CDR3 sequence: CASSISRAGGNEKLFF. The CDR3 DNA follows: TGTGCCAGTAGTATCTCACGGGCAGGGGGTAATGAAAAACTGTTTTTT.

The chain uses TRBV28 and TRBJ1-2; no clear D. Germline V lookup: CDR1 MDHEN, CDR2 SYDVKM. This CDR3 spans 16 amino acids. V gave up 3 bases and J gave up 4 bases, with 18 bases separating them. The CDR3 nucleotides are TGTGCCAGCAGTTTCAGAGGAAAGGGCTTTTCCTATGGCTACACCTTC. It specifies CASSFRGKGFSYGYTF.

CDR3 sequence reads: CASSYSRNGNQPQHF. The CDR3 DNA follows: TGTGCCAGCAGTTACTCCCGAAACGGCAATCAGCCCCAGCATTTT. This chain connects TRBV6-5 to TRBJ1-5, with D hard to call. The germline gives CDR1 MNHEY, CDR2 SVGAGI. V shed 0 bases and J shed 2 bases, with 8 bases lying between them. The CDR3 loop spans 15 amino acids.

This CDR3 reads CAWSFEQSNSPLHF. The CDR3, as DNA: TGTGCCTGGAGTTTCGAACAAAGTAATTCACCCCTCCACTTT. The chain recombines TRBV30 with TRBJ1-6; D unresolved. CDR1 is GTSNPN, CDR2 SVGIG, per germline (reference sequence). With 2 bases removed from V and 6 bases from J, the gap between germline ends came to 11 bases. The CDR3 has 14 amino acids.

V is TRBV19 and J is TRBJ2-2; 9 bases fit TRBD1. The germline V gene has CDR1 LNHDA and CDR2 SQIVND (reference sequence). The CDR3 is 16 amino acids. V dropped 8 bases and J dropped 3; count of bases not matched to a gene: 10. This CDR3 is CASSPTGGDYTGELFF. In DNA, the CDR3 is TGTGCCAGTTCCCCCACAGGGGGCGATTACACCGGGGAGCTGTTTTTT.

The J gene is TRBJ1-1, the V gene TRBV9, with D perhaps TRBD1 (5 bases). The germline V gene encodes CDR1 SGDLS and CDR2 YYNGEE. V was trimmed by 0 bases and J by 4 bases, leaving 13 bases between them. The CDR3 runs 15 residues. CDR3 in DNA: TGTGCCAGCAGCGTAGTCAGGGTGCGGAGCACTGAAGCTTTCTTT. Translating gives CASSVVRVRSTEAFF.

The chain couples TRBV11-2 to TRBJ1-1; D possibly corresponds to TRBD1 (6 bases). Germline-derived CDR1 and CDR2 are SGHAT and FQNNGV. There are 14 residues in the CDR3. V shed 1 base and J shed 6 bases, with 12 bases lying between them. CDR3 DNA: TGTGCCAGCAGCTTAGTCAGGGGCAACGCTGAAGCTTTCTTT. As protein: CASSLVRGNAEAFF.